This TCR beta chain emerged from a study of OX40 agonist ivuxolimab in advanced cancers. About the research overall: At 0.01 to 10 mg/kg, ivuxolimab was administered intravenously to patients every 2 weeks. Subjects had a mean age of about 61 years, with a range of roughly 20 to 80; around 80% were male.

No patient had autoimmune disease or received systemic immunosuppression. Method: immunoSEQ multiplex PCR; TCRdb's copy keeps in-frame clones and lacks some. The sample contains some 130,000 clones, 75% to 90% of which appear only once. The germline V gene has CDR1 SGHNT and CDR2 YYREEE (reference sequence). There are 13 residues in the CDR3. Trimming removed 5 bases from V and 5 bases from J, with 13 bases in between. Sequenced here: CD4+ or CD8+ T cells sorted from blood, sampled in a trial of the OX40 agonist ivuxolimab. This clonotype was sampled from an adult with an advanced solid tumor such as melanoma, head and neck, liver or kidney cancer. The chain combines TRBV5-4 with TRBJ1-2; possible D gene TRBD1, 5 bases. DNA of the CDR3: TGTGCCAGCAGTTTTGACAGTGTATATGGCTACACCTTC. Translated: CASSFDSVYGYTF.